A selection of T cell receptor beta chains follows, all from one sample in a study of T cell responses to AZD1222 COVID-19 vaccine. Assay: immunoSEQ multiplex PCR; the TCRdb copy retains only in-frame clones and omits some. This table has more than 75,000 clones, roughly nine tenths appearing once. The material sequenced was peripheral blood, taken on day 0 of AZD1222 vaccination. The receptors derive from an adult in good health. Both conserved end residues are part of each CDR3. A D gene is named only where the DNA matches it firmly. A row's size may be missing; if present it is once, few, many or a size class.

v_call	clone_size	d_call	j_call	cdr3_nt	cdr3_aa
TRBV5-6	.	TRBD1	TRBJ2-1	TGTGCCAGCAGCTTGGAGGGGGCCTCCTACAATGAGCAGTTCTTC	CASSLEGASYNEQFF
TRBV27	.	TRBD1	TRBJ2-2	TGTGCCACCCGGCCCCTCGGGACAGGTGGTAATGCCGGGGAGCTGTTTTTT	CATRPLGTGGNAGELFF
TRBV5-3	.	.	TRBJ1-1	TGTGCCAGAAGCTTCCAACAGGTGGGGAACACTGAAGCTTTCTTT	CARSFQQVGNTEAFF
TRBV9	.	.	TRBJ2-1	TGTGCCAGCAGCGTAGACCGGGACTCTCCTCTTGGGAATGAGCAGTTCTTC	CASSVDRDSPLGNEQFF
TRBV28	.	.	TRBJ1-1	TGTGCCAGCAGCACTAGGGGTGAAGCTTTCTTT	CASSTRGEAFF
TRBV25-1	.	TRBD2	TRBJ2-1	TGTGCCAGCAGTGCCGGGACTAGCGGGAGGAATGAGCAGTTCTTC	CASSAGTSGRNEQFF
TRBV19	.	.	TRBJ2-1	TGTGCCAGTTCCTTAAACTTCGGGGAGCAGTTCTTC	CASSLNFGEQFF
TRBV5-1	.	TRBD1	TRBJ2-1	TGCGCCAGCAGCTCGTGGACAGGGAGCTCCTACAATGAGCAGTTCTTC	CASSSWTGSSYNEQFF
TRBV7-9	.	TRBD2	TRBJ2-5	TGTGCCAGCAGCTTCACCCCAACCCGGACTAGCGGGAAGGGGACCCAGTACTTC	CASSFTPTRTSGKGTQYF
TRBV6-2/TRBV6-3	.	.	TRBJ1-2	TGTGCCAGCAGTTACTCGCATGGGGCAGACTATGGCTACACCTTC	CASSYSHGADYGYTF
TRBV3-1/TRBV3-2	.	TRBD1	TRBJ1-2	TGTGCCAGCAGCGGACAGGGGGCGCGAAGCTACACCTTC	CASSGQGARSYTF
TRBV21-1	.	.	TRBJ1-2	TGTGCCAGCAGGGGCGGGCCCTATGGCTACACCTTC	CASRGGPYGYTF
TRBV27	.	TRBD1	TRBJ2-7	TGTGCCAGCAGTTTAGGACAGGGGGGACCCTACGAGCAGTACTTC	CASSLGQGGPYEQYF
TRBV24-1	.	TRBD1	TRBJ1-1	TGTGCCACCAGTGATTCAGGGACAGGCGACACTGAAGCTTTCTTT	CATSDSGTGDTEAFF
TRBV7-9	.	.	TRBJ1-1	TGTGCCAGCAGCTTAGACAGCACGGGGACTGAAGCTTTCTTT	CASSLDSTGTEAFF
TRBV7-8	once	.	TRBJ2-7	TGTGCCAGCAGCCCCCCAGGGCCCTACGAGCAGTACTTC	CASSPPGPYEQYF
TRBV2	few	TRBD1	TRBJ1-2	TGTGCCAGCAGCGCCGGGACAGGGGGCGAAGGTGGCTACACCTTC	CASSAGTGGEGGYTF
TRBV12-3/TRBV12-4	.	.	TRBJ2-1	TGTGCCAGCAGTTTAGGTAATGAGCAGTTCTTC	CASSLGNEQFF
TRBV7-8	.	TRBD1	TRBJ1-5	TGTGCCAGCAGCCTTCGGGACAGGATCTATCAGCCCCAGCATTTT	CASSLRDRIYQPQHF
TRBV28	.	TRBD1	TRBJ2-1	TGTGCCAGCAGTTTGATGAACAGGGGACCCTACAATGAGCAGTTCTTC	CASSLMNRGPYNEQFF
TRBV12-5	.	.	TRBJ2-1	TGTGCTAGTGGTTTGGGCCTGAGTCGGAATGAGCAGTTCTTC	CASGLGLSRNEQFF
TRBV24-1	.	.	TRBJ2-1	TGTGCCACCAGTGATTTGTCGGGACCTTACAATGAGCAGTTCTTC	CATSDLSGPYNEQFF
TRBV11-2	.	TRBD2	TRBJ2-7	TGTGCCAGCAGCCCGGGACTAGCGGGAGGGGAGCAGTACTTC	CASSPGLAGGEQYF
TRBV6-6	.	.	TRBJ1-1	TGTGCCAGCAACCCGGGAGGGTTCGCTGAAGCTTTCTTT	CASNPGGFAEAFF
TRBV6-5	.	.	TRBJ2-3	TGTGCCAGCAGTTATAAATACACAGATACGCAGTATTTT	CASSYKYTDTQYF
TRBV6-1	.	TRBD2	TRBJ2-1	TGTGCCAGCAGCGAACGACAGGGGACTAGCGGGAGTTACAATGAGCAGTTCTTC	CASSERQGTSGSYNEQFF
TRBV28	.	.	TRBJ1-5	TGTGCCAGCAGTTTTTTGGGGGGGGGTCAGCCCCAGCATTTT	CASSFLGGGQPQHF
TRBV19	.	TRBD2	TRBJ2-5	TGTGCCTCTGGGACTAGCGGGCGAAGGGGAGAGACCCAGTACTTC	CASGTSGRRGETQYF
TRBV5-1	.	.	TRBJ2-1	TGCGCCAGCAGCTTGGCCGGGGGGCGCTCCTACAATGAGCAGTTCTTC	CASSLAGGRSYNEQFF
TRBV7-2	.	.	TRBJ2-5	TGTGCCAGCAGCCCGGGCCTACGGGAGACCCAGTACTTC	CASSPGLRETQYF
TRBV5-1	.	.	TRBJ2-3	TGCGCCAGCCACCCTGCGGGGCTCACAGATACGCAGTATTTT	CASHPAGLTDTQYF
TRBV3-1/TRBV3-2	.	TRBD2	TRBJ2-7	TGTGCCAGCAGCCAGCAGACTAGCGGTAACTACGAGCAGTACTTC	CASSQQTSGNYEQYF
TRBV25-1	.	TRBD1	TRBJ1-6	TGTGCCAGCAGTGAATTCAGGACAGGGAATTCACCCCTCCACTTT	CASSEFRTGNSPLHF
TRBV3-1/TRBV3-2	.	TRBD2	TRBJ2-3	TGTGCCAGCAGCCAAGTTCGTCCTAGCGGGACTAGCACAGATACGCAGTATTTT	CASSQVRPSGTSTDTQYF
TRBV10-3	.	.	TRBJ1-6	TGTGCCATCAGTGAAAGACAGCTCAATTCACCCCTCCACTTT	CAISERQLNSPLHF
TRBV28	.	.	TRBJ2-1	TGTGCCAGCGCTGTCTCTTACAATGAGCAGTTCTTC	CASAVSYNEQFF
TRBV28	few	.	TRBJ2-1	TGTGCCAGCAGTTCCGGGGCTAAAGATGAGCAGTTCTTC	CASSSGAKDEQFF
TRBV4-3	.	.	TRBJ2-5	TGCGCCAGCAGCCAAGCCGACAGTCAAGAGACCCAGTACTTC	CASSQADSQETQYF
TRBV29-1	.	.	TRBJ1-5	TGCAGCGGTGGGGAAAATAGCAATCAGCCCCAGCATTTT	CSGGENSNQPQHF
TRBV7-3	.	TRBD2	TRBJ2-1	TGTGCCAGCAGCTTCGCTAGCGGGAGCTACAATGAGCAGTTCTTC	CASSFASGSYNEQFF
TRBV18	.	TRBD1	TRBJ2-2	TGTGCCAGCTCACCATTCGGGACAGACACCGGGGAGCTGTTTTTT	CASSPFGTDTGELFF